These 20 T cell receptor beta chains came from one sample sequenced in a study of cytomegalovirus exposure and HLA in healthy donors. The primer mix had 60 Vbeta and 13 Jbeta primers. Some clones are missing from TCRdb's copy, which holds only in-frame ones; the method was immunoSEQ multiplex PCR. The table has tens of thousands of clones, 76% seen once. Sequencing input: PBMCs. The receptors were sampled from a male donor in good health and CMV-seronegative.

The chain carries TRBV27 and TRBJ2-7; D possibly corresponds to TRBD1 (5 bases). CDR3 length: 13 residues. The V end was cut by 1 base, the J end by 5 bases, with 9 bases between. Germline CDR1 is MNHEY and CDR2 is SMNVEV (reference sequence). In DNA, the CDR3 is TGTGCCAGCAGTTTATGGAAAGGGGACGAGCAGTACTTC. Translating gives CASSLWKGDEQYF.

This chain uses TRBV6-5 with TRBJ1-2; the D is unclear. Germline loops: CDR1 MNHEY, CDR2 SVGAGI. CDR3 length: 16 amino acids. Trimming pared 2 bases from V and 5 bases from J, leaving 18 bases between. The CDR3 DNA reads TGTGCCAGCAGTTACCTTACGGGATTGCGGGCTTATGGCTACACCTTC. Encoded protein: CASSYLTGLRAYGYTF.

The V and J genes are TRBV10-3 and TRBJ1-2; TRBD1 matches 7 bases. V gave up 6 bases and J gave up 3 bases; unmatched junction bases: 10. The CDR3 has 15 residues. CDR1 is ENHRY and CDR2 is SYGVKD in the germline V gene. This CDR3 is CAISRDSLPYYGYTF. Here the CDR3 DNA reads TGTGCCATCAGCCGGGACAGTCTTCCTTACTATGGCTACACCTTC.

The V and J genes are TRBV2 and TRBJ1-2; D ambiguous. V was cut by 1 base and J by 0 bases, with 15 bases left in between. Germline V gives CDR1 SNHLY, CDR2 FYNNEI. The CDR3 consists of 17 residues. The CDR3 loop reads CASSEGSRGITNYGYTF. CDR3 nucleotide sequence: TGTGCCAGCAGTGAAGGTTCTAGAGGGATTACTAACTATGGCTACACCTTC.

The chain couples TRBV11-2 to TRBJ2-7; D gene ambiguous. Trimming removed 5 bases at V and 3 bases at J, with 5 bases between. The CDR3 is 11 amino acids. Germline assignment: CDR1 SGHAT and CDR2 FQNNGV. DNA of the CDR3: TGTGCCAGCAGCCTGTACTACGAGCAGTACTTC. Translation: CASSLYYEQYF.

This clone appeared once. This chain links TRBV4-3 with TRBJ1-2, with no clear D. The CDR3 has 15 amino acids. The V end lost 0 bases, the J end lost 4 bases, and 12 bases lay between the germline ends. Germline-derived CDR1 and CDR2 are LGHNA and YSLEER. CDR3 nucleotides: TGCGCCAGCAGCCAAGAAATCGGGGAGACCTATGGCTACACCTTC. As protein: CASSQEIGETYGYTF.

The chain couples TRBV18 to TRBJ2-7; perhaps TRBD2 as D (5 bases). The germline V and J ends were trimmed by 6 bases and 4 bases, with 16 bases remaining between them. CDR3 length: 14 amino acids. The germline V gene has CDR1 KGHSH and CDR2 LQKENI. Here the CDR3 DNA reads TGTGCCAGCTCCCCCCGGGGAAACGCGTACGAGCAGTACTTC. It specifies CASSPRGNAYEQYF.

The chain couples TRBV28 to TRBJ1-2; 12 nucleotides match TRBD1. CDR1 is MDHEN, CDR2 SYDVKM, per germline. This CDR3 is 14 amino acids long. V trimming: 2 bases; J trimming: 8 bases; junction bases outside the gene matches: 3. DNA for the CDR3: TGTGCCAGCAGTTTAGTGGGGACAGGGGGCGGCTACACCTTC. This codes for CASSLVGTGGGYTF.

This sequence joins TRBV19 and TRBJ2-6; TRBD1 is a possible D gene (6 bases). The germline V gene has CDR1 LNHDA and CDR2 SQIVND (reference sequence). V was clipped by 8 bases and J by 1 base, with 15 bases between them. CDR3 size: 16 residues. The DNA for the CDR3 is TGTGCCAGTTCCCCCGGGACACCGTCTGGGGCCAACGTCCTGACTTTC. It is translated as CASSPGTPSGANVLTF.

This rearrangement joins TRBV10-3 to TRBJ2-6, with 9 bases matching TRBD1. From germline, CDR1 is ENHRY and CDR2 SYGVKD. V lost 8 bases and J lost 0; bases outside the gene matches: 5. The CDR3 has 16 amino acids. CDR3 DNA: TGTGCCATCGGCGGGGACAGGGTCTCTGGGGCCAACGTCCTGACTTTC. Protein sequence: CAIGGDRVSGANVLTF.

The CDR3 sequence is CASSAGGEQFF. The DNA of the CDR3 is TGTGCCAGCAGTGCAGGGGGTGAGCAGTTCTTC. The chain combines TRBV25-1 with TRBJ2-1; TRBD1 matches 7 bases. Germline CDR1 reads MGHDK; CDR2 reads SYGVNS. V was clipped by 4 bases and J by 9 bases; unmatched bases: 0. The CDR3 totals 11 residues.

The rearrangement links TRBV28 to TRBJ2-1; a possible D gene is TRBD2 (6 bases). Germline V gives CDR1 MDHEN, CDR2 SYDVKM. V was cut by 8 bases and J by 5 bases, with 10 bases left in between. The CDR3 totals 12 residues. CDR3 in DNA: TGTGCCAGCGAGGGACTTAACAATGAGCAGTTCTTC. Amino acids: CASEGLNNEQFF.

The chain links TRBV27 to TRBJ2-7; D is perhaps TRBD2 (7 bases). The germline gives CDR1 MNHEY, CDR2 SMNVEV (reference sequence). The CDR3 sequence is 15 residues long. Deletions cut 3 bases from V and 2 bases from J, with 14 bases between. The CDR3 sequence is CASSFSGGPPYEQYF. The CDR3 region has the DNA TGTGCCAGCAGTTTCTCCGGGGGGCCACCCTACGAGCAGTACTTC.

The V gene is TRBV6-6, the J gene TRBJ2-7, with TRBD1 matching over 9 bases. The germline gives CDR1 MNHNY, CDR2 SVGAGI (reference sequence). V was clipped by 6 bases and J by 4 bases; unmatched bases: 4. The CDR3 is 13 residues long. This CDR3 is CASSWDRVYEQYF. The CDR3 DNA reads TGTGCCAGCAGCTGGGACAGGGTGTACGAGCAGTACTTC.

The chain links TRBV4-3 to TRBJ2-7; 7 bases line up with TRBD2. The V segment lost 8 bases and the J segment 2 bases; nucleotides outside the gene matches: 6. This CDR3 is 13 amino acids long. CDR1 and CDR2 (germline): LGHNA, YSLEER. The CDR3 region has the DNA TGCGCCAGCCGCTCGGGACTACCCTACGAGCAGTACTTC. Amino acid sequence: CASRSGLPYEQYF.

The rearrangement uses TRBV6-5 and TRBJ2-7; TRBD1 aligns across 11 bases. V dropped 5 bases and J dropped 5; count of bases not matched to a gene: 5. Germline assignment: CDR1 MNHEY and CDR2 SVGAGI. The CDR3 runs to 14 residues. This CDR3 reads CASSSGTGGHEQYF. The CDR3 DNA sequence: TGTGCCAGCAGTAGCGGGACAGGGGGACACGAGCAGTACTTC.

CDR3 sequence (DNA): TGTGCCAGCAGTTTAACCAGAAATGAGCAGTTCTTC. The encoded protein is CASSLTRNEQFF. The V gene is TRBV27, the J gene TRBJ2-1; D gene uncertain. Germline V gene lookup returns CDR1 MNHEY and CDR2 SMNVEV (reference sequence). The CDR3 length is 12 residues. Between the trimmed V and J ends, which lost 2 bases and 7 bases, there was a span of 6 bases.

The V gene is TRBV20-1, the J gene TRBJ2-1, with D tentatively TRBD2 (5 bases). V lost 5 bases to trimming and J lost 7 bases, with 9 bases between them. The CDR3 extends over 11 amino acids. The germline CDR1 and CDR2 sequences are DFQATT and SNEGSKA (reference sequence). CDR3 loop: CSAVQRNEQFF. CDR3 DNA: TGCAGTGCTGTACAGCGGAATGAGCAGTTCTTC.

This clone has just a few counts. The chain recombines TRBV5-4 with TRBJ2-3; 11 positions agree with TRBD2. CDR3 length: 17 residues. CDR1 is SGHNT, CDR2 YYREEE, per germline (reference sequence). V dropped 0 bases and J dropped 5; count of bases not matched to a gene: 8. The chain's CDR3 is CASSLAGSGGARDTQYF. The CDR3 region has the DNA TGTGCCAGCAGCTTGGCCGGTAGCGGGGGGGCCAGAGATACGCAGTATTTT. Combining the CDR3 with reference TRBV5-4 and TRBJ2-3 gives the whole variable domain ETGVTQSPTHLIKTRGQQVTLRCSSQSGHNTVSWYQQALGQGPQFIFQYYREEENGRGNFPPRFSGLQFPNYSSELNVNALELDDSALYLCASSLAGSGGARDTQYFGPGTRLTVL.

The V gene is TRBV5-1, the J gene TRBJ1-1; D is unresolved. The CDR3 totals 11 residues. V was cut by 5 bases and J by 5 bases, with 7 bases left in between. CDR1 and CDR2 (germline): SGHRS, YFSETQ. CDR3 sequence (DNA): TGCGCCAGCAGGTCGGAGACTGAAGCTTTCTTT. It specifies CASRSETEAFF. The entire variable domain, with the rest obtained from reference TRBV5-1 and TRBJ1-1, is as follows: KAGVTQTPRYLIKTRGQQVTLSCSPISGHRSVSWYQQTPGQGLQFLFEYFSETQRNKGNFPGRFSGRQFSNSRSEMNVSTLELGDSALYLCASRSETEAFFGQGTRLTVV.